This T cell receptor (beta chain) was observed in a study of T cell responses to AZD1222 COVID-19 vaccine (dated by TCRdb to the early 2020s). At the level of the whole study: TCR sequencing was performed for roughly 250 trial participants, of whom about 200 were given two doses of AZD1222 and around 25 were given two doses of MenACWY control vaccine. Trial participants were enrolled by age into subgroups of 18-55, 56-69 and 70-plus years, and around 150, 29 and 61 TCR-sequenced participants, respectively, were included in these subgroups.

Per the publication, the time point label means: about 28 days (+/-7) after the second vaccine dose. AZD1222 recipients with second doses at about 4 weeks or about 12 weeks were pooled, because spike-specific TCR depth and breadth did not differ between schedules. Vaccinee samples came from UK trials COV001 and COV002, including a single-blind randomized controlled phase 2/3 trial of AZD1222 (ChAdOx1 nCoV-19) in healthy adults. For TCRbeta chain sequencing, PBMC samples were collected from trial participants at day 0 and at day 28 after the second dose. The CDR3 regions of human TCRbeta chains were analyzed by immunosequencing. Per the original workflow: Repertoire TCRs were checked for matches against a reference library of SARS-CoV-2-specific TCRs that had been generated using the MIRA antigen-specificity platform. Breadth was defined as the fraction of unique TCRs that were SARS-CoV-2-associated, and depth was defined as the fraction of total T cells that were SARS-CoV-2-associated. Each spike-specific TCR was assigned to its reactive spike region and to a CD4 or CD8 class using the MIRA data. Log10-transformed breadth and depth values were compared by one-way ANOVA with Sidak's multiple comparisons tests. Held by TCRdb, this immuneACCESS table contains in-frame sequences only and omits some clones. Under half of the omission traces to an unresolved V gene where checked; the cause of the rest is unknown. The DNA was the basis for D and trimming; V, J and clone size are from that table. Within this sample are about 270,000 clones, with around 93% of them counted one time only. Around 0.6% of the sample is taken by the ten largest.

Here is what the overall study found, with its caveats: Participants were mostly white British, with more females than males. The authors suggested clonal diversity may have been underestimated. Only a handful of AZD1222 recipients were SARS-CoV-2 seropositive at baseline, limiting conclusions about previously exposed vaccinees. The 56-69-year group was small, and its depth increase did not reach significance, likely because of low power. The vaccine-associated CD4 TCRs covered the entire spike protein, and the dominant responses fell in regions 160-218 and 743-854. Because no day 14 peak-response samples were available, repertoires were characterized only after the peak T cell response. Reportedly, almost half of the unique spike-specific TCRs recognized epitopes lying outside the regions that are mutated in the B.1.351 and B.1.1.7 variants. After two AZD1222 doses, both the breadth and the depth of spike-specific TCRs were significantly higher than at day 0 and than in MenACWY recipients.

A word on this clone: The antigen this receptor binds is unknown. Base qualities are not recorded, but no much larger clone differs from it by a single base.

Sequences MNHEY (CDR1) and SVGAGI (CDR2) are obtained from the germline V gene. Germline trimming amounts to 2 bases on V and 4 bases on J, with 3 as the count of junction bases outside the gene matches. From the cysteine up to the phenylalanine, the CDR3 has a length of 14 residues. Of all the DNA, just the CDR3 is kept, 42 bases in frame from base 1. The rearrangement combines TRBV6-5 with TRBJ1-2, and 8 junctional nucleotides match TRBD1. The TCR originated in an adult who received the AZD1222 COVID-19 vaccine. The sample here was peripheral blood, taken 28 days after the second AZD1222 dose. The DNA sequence is as follows: TGTGCCAGCAGTTACGGGGACAGGATCTATGGCTACACCTTC. The translation is CASSYGDRIYGYTF.